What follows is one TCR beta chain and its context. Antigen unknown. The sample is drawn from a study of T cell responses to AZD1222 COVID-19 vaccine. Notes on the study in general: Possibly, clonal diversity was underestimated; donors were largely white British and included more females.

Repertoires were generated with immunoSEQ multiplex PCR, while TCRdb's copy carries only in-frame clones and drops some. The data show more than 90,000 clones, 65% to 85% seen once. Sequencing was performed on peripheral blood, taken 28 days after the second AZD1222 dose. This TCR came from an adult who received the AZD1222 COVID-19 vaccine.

CDR3 sequence (DNA): TGTGCCAGCAGTTCCTCTTCGGAAAGAGGGCAGCCCCAGCATTTT. This codes for CASSSSSERGQPQHF. The chain is built from TRBV27 and TRBJ1-5; D is undetermined. Trimming took off 4 bases at V and 7 bases at J, with 17 bases between the two ends. This CDR3 comprises 15 residues. The germline gives CDR1 MNHEY, CDR2 SMNVEV (reference sequence).